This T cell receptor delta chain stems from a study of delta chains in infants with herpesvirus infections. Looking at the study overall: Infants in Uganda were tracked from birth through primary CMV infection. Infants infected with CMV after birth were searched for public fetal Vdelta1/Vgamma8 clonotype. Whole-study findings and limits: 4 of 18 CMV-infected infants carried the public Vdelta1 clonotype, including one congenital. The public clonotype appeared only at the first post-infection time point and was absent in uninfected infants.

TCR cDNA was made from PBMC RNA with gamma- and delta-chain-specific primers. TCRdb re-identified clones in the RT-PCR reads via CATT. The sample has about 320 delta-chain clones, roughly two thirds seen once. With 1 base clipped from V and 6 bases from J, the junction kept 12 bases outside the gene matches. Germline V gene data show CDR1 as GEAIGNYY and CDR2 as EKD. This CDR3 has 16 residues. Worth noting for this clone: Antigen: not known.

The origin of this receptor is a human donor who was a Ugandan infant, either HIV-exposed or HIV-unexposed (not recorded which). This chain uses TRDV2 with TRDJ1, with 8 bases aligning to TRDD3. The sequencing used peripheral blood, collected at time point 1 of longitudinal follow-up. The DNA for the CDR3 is TGTGCCTGTGACACTTTACTGGGGGCCGAACCAAATAAACTCATCTTT. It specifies CACDTLLGAEPNKLIF.